This entry lists 18 T cell receptor beta chains sequenced from one sample in a study of blood T cell repertoires in COVID-19. Data came from immunoSEQ multiplex PCR; TCRdb stores just in-frame clones and leaves some out. The data show around 270,000 clones, more than 85% seen once. The sequenced material came from peripheral blood. The receptors shown here come from a person between 18 and 35 years old with COVID-19, enrolled during active disease.

This sequence joins TRBV3-1 (or the pseudogene TRBV3-2) and TRBJ1-1, with a weak D call TRBD1 (5 bases). V was trimmed by 0 bases and J by 1 base, leaving 9 bases between them. The CDR3 has 15 residues. CDR1 is LGHDT and CDR2 is YNNKEL in the germline V gene (reference sequence). CDR3 residues: CASSQEAGWNTEAFF. In nucleotides, the CDR3 is TGTGCCAGCAGCCAAGAAGCAGGGTGGAACACTGAAGCTTTCTTT.

The genes are TRBV7-2 and TRBJ2-6; tentative D call: TRBD1 (6 bases). The CDR3 is made up of 18 amino acids. The germline V gene encodes CDR1 SGHTA and CDR2 FQGNSA. V lost 1 base to trimming and J lost 1 base, with 14 bases between them. The CDR3 nucleotides are TGTGCCAGCAGCTTAGGGGCAGGGCAGGGGTCTGGGGCCAACGTCCTGACTTTC. Encoded protein: CASSLGAGQGSGANVLTF.

This clone has just a few counts. The CDR3 is CSAREGDGYTF. CDR3 nucleotide sequence: TGCAGCGCCCGGGAGGGGGATGGCTACACCTTC. This chain uses TRBV29-1 with TRBJ1-2; D is perhaps TRBD1 (6 bases). CDR1 and CDR2 from the germline V gene are SQVTM and ANQGSEA. With 7 bases removed from V and 6 bases from J, the gap between germline ends came to 12 bases. The CDR3 consists of 11 residues.

The rearrangement links TRBV6-4 to TRBJ1-4, with D unclear. Trimming shortened V by 5 bases and J by 2 bases, and 12 bases separated the two germline ends. This CDR3 contains 15 residues. CDR1 and CDR2 (germline): MRHNA, SNTAGT. The CDR3 reads CASSMQAPTNEKLFF. The CDR3 DNA follows: TGTGCCAGCAGTATGCAGGCGCCGACTAATGAAAAACTGTTTTTT.

The CDR3 is CASSRGLASYEQYF. For the CDR3, the DNA is TGTGCCAGCAGTAGGGGACTAGCGAGTTACGAGCAGTACTTC. This chain links TRBV27 with TRBJ2-7, with 10 bases lining up with TRBD2. V shed 5 bases and J 4 bases; nucleotides not matched to a gene: 5. The CDR3 covers 14 residues. Germline V gene lookup returns CDR1 MNHEY and CDR2 SMNVEV (reference sequence).

The V and J genes are TRBV11-2 and TRBJ1-1; no reliable D call. Deletions cut 5 bases from V and 4 bases from J, with 17 bases between. The CDR3 loop spans 15 amino acids. Per the germline V gene, CDR1 is SGHAT and CDR2 is FQNNGV. CDR3 sequence reads: CASSPLAEGPTEAFF. Written as DNA, the CDR3 is TGTGCCAGCAGCCCCCTGGCTGAGGGTCCCACTGAAGCTTTCTTT.

The chain uses TRBV5-1 and TRBJ2-7; D perhaps matches TRBD2 (6 bases). Germline assignment: CDR1 SGHRS and CDR2 YFSETQ. The CDR3 contains 14 residues. The ends were cut back, 1 base at V and 0 bases at J, with 8 bases in the middle. The CDR3 DNA sequence: TGCGCCAGCAGCTTGACTAGCACCTCCTACGAGCAGTACTTC. It is translated as CASSLTSTSYEQYF.

The chain employs TRBV11-2 and TRBJ2-1, with D hard to call. In germline, CDR1 is SGHAT, CDR2 FQNNGV. Trimming took 2 bases from V and 6 from J, leaving 5 bases between them. This CDR3 spans 12 amino acids. The CDR3, as DNA: TGTGCCAGCAGCTTATCGTCCAATGAGCAGTTCTTC. This gives the protein CASSLSSNEQFF.

Details on this clone: The sample holds other DNA sequences that translate to the same CDR3. V usage is TRBV3-1 (or the pseudogene TRBV3-2) and J usage is TRBJ1-1; TRBD1 aligns across 7 bases. J gave up 1 base and V 6 bases, and 2 bases lay outside the gene matches. Germline loops: CDR1 LGHDT, CDR2 YNNKEL (reference sequence). The CDR3 loop spans 13 amino acids. In DNA, the CDR3 is TGTGCCAGCAGTCGACAGGGGAACACTGAAGCTTTCTTT. Protein sequence: CASSRQGNTEAFF.

Concerning this clone itself: At one end the junction does not follow the germline gene, possibly because of a read error. The chain joins TRBV6-1 to TRBJ2-7, with 7 positions matching TRBD2. The CDR3 covers 12 residues. From germline, CDR1 is MNHNS and CDR2 SASEGT. CDR3 DNA: TGTGCCAGCAGTGAAGCGGGAGGGCCCCCTAGATTC. Residues: CASSEAGGPPRF.

The rearrangement links TRBV6-5 to TRBJ1-2; TRBD1 matches 7 bases. CDR1 and CDR2 (germline): MNHEY, SVGAGI. This CDR3 region has 14 residues. V gave up 8 bases and J gave up 8 bases; unmatched junction bases: 14. The CDR3 loop reads CASGTDDQLSGYTF. The CDR3 DNA follows: TGTGCCAGCGGGACAGACGACCAGCTATCCGGCTACACCTTC.

The J gene is TRBJ2-3, the V gene TRBV5-5; tentatively, D is TRBD2 (5 bases). The germline V gene encodes CDR1 SGHKS and CDR2 YYEKEE (reference sequence). The germline V and J ends were trimmed by 3 bases and 2 bases, with 19 bases remaining between them. This CDR3 is built from 17 residues. In DNA form, the CDR3 reads TGTGCCAGCAGCTCCCCGTATGAAACGGGGATCACAGATACGCAGTATTTT. This sequence encodes CASSSPYETGITDTQYF. Variable domain in full (rest from reference TRBV5-5 and TRBJ2-3): DAGVTQSPTHLIKTRGQQVTLRCSPISGHKSVSWYQQVLGQGPQFIFQYYEKEERGRGNFPDRFSARQFPNYSSELNVNALLLGDSALYLCASSSPYETGITDTQYFGPGTRLTVL.

The chain employs TRBV7-8 and TRBJ2-1; perhaps TRBD2 as D (5 bases). This CDR3 has 18 residues. V lost 2 bases, J lost 8 bases, and 25 bases lay in between. CDR1 and CDR2 from the germline V gene are SGHVS and FQNEAQ. The CDR3 protein is CASSLRRATPTLIDEQFF. CDR3 nucleotides: TGTGCCAGCAGCTTAAGGCGGGCTACACCGACGCTTATAGATGAGCAGTTCTTC.

This rearrangement joins TRBV3-1 (or the pseudogene TRBV3-2) to TRBJ1-2; possibly TRBD1 for D (5 bases). This CDR3 contains 13 residues. Trimming cost V 6 bases and J 8 bases, with 16 bases left between them. The germline V gene has CDR1 LGHDT and CDR2 YNNKEL (reference sequence). The CDR3 DNA reads as TGTGCCAGCAGTCCCGAATTGGGGCTGGGCTACACCTTC. This codes for CASSPELGLGYTF.

The J gene is TRBJ2-3, the V gene TRBV5-1, with TRBD2 matching 8 bases. Per germline, CDR1 SGHRS and CDR2 YFSETQ. This CDR3 region has 14 residues. The V and J ends lost 2 bases and 4 bases, in that order; junction bases with no gene match: 3. As DNA, the CDR3 is TGCGCCAGCAGCTTAGCGGGAGACTCAGATACGCAGTATTTT. It is translated as CASSLAGDSDTQYF.

The rearrangement joins TRBV7-9 to TRBJ1-2; possible D gene TRBD1, 6 bases. V lost 5 bases, J lost 8 bases, and 12 bases lay in between. Germline V gene lookup returns CDR1 SEHNR and CDR2 FQNEAQ (reference sequence). The CDR3 is 12 residues long. The CDR3 sequence is CASSQLGTGYTF. CDR3 in DNA: TGTGCCAGCAGCCAACTAGGGACAGGCTACACCTTC.

This clone showed up just once. The chain uses TRBV4-2 and TRBJ2-3, with unresolved D. The V end lost 0 bases, the J end lost 0 bases, and 10 bases lay between the germline ends. Germline V gene sequence: CDR1 LGHNA, CDR2 YNFKEQ. The CDR3 totals 16 residues. The CDR3 bases are TGTGCCAGCAGCCAAGATCGAAGAGTTAGCACAGATACGCAGTATTTT. This sequence encodes CASSQDRRVSTDTQYF.

This sequence joins TRBV28 and TRBJ1-5, with D maybe TRBD1 (5 bases). Trimming shortened V by 2 bases and J by 6 bases, and 5 bases separated the two germline ends. The V gene's germline CDR1 is MDHEN and CDR2 SYDVKM. The CDR3 loop spans 12 amino acids. CDR3 in amino acids: CASSLQGQPQHF. CDR3 nucleotides: TGTGCCAGCAGTTTACAGGGTCAGCCCCAGCATTTT.